This is a list of T cell receptor beta chains from one sample in a study of blood T cell repertoires in COVID-19. Using immunoSEQ multiplex PCR, the repertoire was profiled, and TCRdb retains in-frame clones only, with some absent. This sample has approximately 150,000 clones; approximately 86% occur once, and the top ten carry about 4.2%. The sequencing input was peripheral blood. Every receptor here comes from a woman aged 55 to 70 with active or convalescent COVID-19. Each CDR3 is given with its conserved first and last residue. D genes are given only for firm matches. Where a row states a size, it is once, few, many or the class of an expanded clone; other rows omit it.

V	D	J	size	DNA	CDR3
TRBV11-2	.	TRBJ2-7	.	TGTGCCAGCAGCTTAGCGGTAGCCGAGCAGTACTTC	CASSLAVAEQYF
TRBV18	TRBD2	TRBJ2-1	.	TGTGCCAGCTCTGGGACTAGCGGTAATGAGCAGTTCTTC	CASSGTSGNEQFF
TRBV6-5	.	TRBJ1-6	.	TGTGCCAGTTCAGGGTTCTATAATTCACCCCTCCACTTT	CASSGFYNSPLHF
TRBV10-3	TRBD1	TRBJ1-5	.	TGTGCCTCCCAGACAGGGACGTTGAATCAACCCCAGCATTTT	CASQTGTLNQPQHF
TRBV10-3	.	TRBJ2-7	.	TGTGCCATCAGTGGGCAGGACTACGAGCAGTACTTC	CAISGQDYEQYF
TRBV4-1	.	TRBJ2-7	once	TGCGCCAGCAGCCAATCCTCCCTAGTCGCCTCTTACGAGCAGTACTTC	CASSQSSLVASYEQYF
TRBV10-1	.	TRBJ1-4	.	TGCGCCAGCAGTGAGTCATCACTGCTTAATGAAAAACTGTTTTTT	CASSESSLLNEKLFF
TRBV9	TRBD1	TRBJ1-2	.	TGTGCCAGCAGCGAGGGACAGGGGGCAGGTGGCTACACCTTC	CASSEGQGAGGYTF
TRBV7-9	.	TRBJ2-2	.	TGTGCCAGCAGGCCCAAGCTCAGGGTAGCCACCGGGGAGCTGTTTTTT	CASRPKLRVATGELFF
TRBV24-1	.	TRBJ2-1	.	TGTGCCACCAGTGCCGTCCCGCAGGGGGGTTCGAACAATGAGCAGTTCTTC	CATSAVPQGGSNNEQFF
TRBV18	.	TRBJ1-6	once	TGTGCCAGCTCACCGAGGGAGCCGTTACATAATTCACCCCTCCACTTT	CASSPREPLHNSPLHF
TRBV4-1	TRBD1	TRBJ2-2	few	TGCGCCAGCAGCCAACAGGGGGCGGGGAACACCGGGGAGCTGTTTTTT	CASSQQGAGNTGELFF
TRBV18	TRBD1	TRBJ2-1	once	TGTGCCAGCTCACCGCGGACAGGGAACTCCTACAATGAGCAGTTCTTC	CASSPRTGNSYNEQFF
TRBV30	.	TRBJ1-1	.	TGTGCCTGGATGGGGCAGGTGAACACTGAAGCTTTCTTT	CAWMGQVNTEAFF
TRBV7-8	TRBD2	TRBJ2-1	.	TGTGCCAGCAGCTTAGAGGAGCGGGGGAGCTCCTACAATGAGCAGTTCTTC	CASSLEERGSSYNEQFF